Below, 9 T cell receptor beta chains from the same sample are listed, as sequenced in a study of response to subunit inactivated influenza vaccine listed by TCRdb under 2018. Receptor amplification or capture employed RT-PCR. Reads for this sample came from an Illumina HiSeq 2500. TCRdb applied fastp at Q25 and MiXCR to the public reads, then kept only in-frame beta chains. Every entry covers one CDR3 protein and lists the most common genes and DNA from its rows. Within this sample are a few hundred thousand distinct CDR3 sequences, with 12% to 15% of them counted one time only. The ten biggest clones cover roughly 10% of the sample. The sequencing used PBMCs from blood, collected 12 days after vaccination. The receptors shown here come from a man aged 45-65 years who received an inactivated influenza vaccine. Donor details come from another sample of the same person, matched by shared clones.

This clonotype was picked up a small number of times. This rearrangement joins TRBV3-1 to TRBJ1-2; 8 positions match TRBD1. J lost 7 bases, V lost 4 bases, and 23 bases had no gene match. CDR3 size: 19 residues. Germline V gene data show CDR1 as LGHDT and CDR2 as YNNKEL (reference sequence). The CDR3 sequence: CASSPPPSRTGTFTAGYTF. The CDR3 DNA reads as TGTGCCAGCAGCCCCCCTCCCAGTCGGACAGGGACGTTTACTGCTGGCTACACCTTC.

The chain employs TRBV7-9 and TRBJ2-1; unclear D gene. The germline V and J ends were trimmed by 8 bases and 6 bases, with 14 bases remaining between them. The CDR3 runs to 13 residues. Germline V CDR1 and CDR2: SEHNR, FQNEAQ (reference sequence). The CDR3 bases are TGTGCCAGCGCTATATCCCACATCAATGAGCAGTTCTTC. It codes for CASAISHINEQFF.

This clonotype showed up many times. The chain employs TRBV5-6 and TRBJ2-2; 7 positions agree with TRBD1. Trimming cost V 4 bases and J 5 bases; bases outside gene matches: 17. CDR1 is SGHDT, CDR2 YYEEEE, per germline. The CDR3 runs 18 residues. CDR3 loop: CASSLLRSHRGKTGELFF. The CDR3 DNA is TGTGCCAGCAGCCTCCTACGATCGCACAGGGGAAAGACCGGGGAGCTGTTTTTT.

This clonotype appeared many times. This sequence joins TRBV7-6 and TRBJ2-1, with 12 bases that match TRBD2. Germline assignment: CDR1 SGHVS and CDR2 FNYEAQ. Unmatched junction bases numbered 5, after V lost 3 bases and J lost 5 bases. CDR3 length: 16 residues. CDR3 sequence (DNA): TGTGCCAGCAGCTTGACTAGCGGGGGCCTAAACAATGAGCAGTTCTTC. Its protein is CASSLTSGGLNNEQFF.

This clonotype has only a few counts. The chain uses TRBV7-9 and TRBJ2-3, with 10 bases lining up with TRBD2. J was trimmed by 1 base and V by 5 bases; bases with no gene match: 9. This CDR3 region has 17 residues. Looked up from germline, CDR1 is SEHNR and CDR2 is FQNEAQ (reference sequence). CDR3 nucleotide sequence: TGTGCCAGCAGCCGGTCCCTCGGGACTAGCGGCACAGATACGCAGTATTTT. It codes for CASSRSLGTSGTDTQYF.

The sample holds a few counts of this clonotype. This chain links TRBV29-1 with TRBJ2-3; D is unclear. V was pared by 6 bases and J by 6 bases, with 10 bases between. The CDR3 totals 11 residues. CDR1 and CDR2 (germline): SQVTM, ANQGSEA. The CDR3 coding sequence is TGCAGCGTCCCCCCCCGCGATACGCAGTATTTT. As protein: CSVPPRDTQYF.

This chain joins TRBV6-5 and TRBJ2-3; TRBD2 matches at 14 bases. J was trimmed by 1 base and V by 0 bases; bases with no gene match: 0. Looked up from germline, CDR1 is MNHEY and CDR2 is SVGAGI. The CDR3 runs 17 residues. CDR3 nucleotide sequence: TGTGCCAGCAGTTACTCGACTAGCGGGAGGGGCACAGATACGCAGTATTTT. As protein: CASSYSTSGRGTDTQYF.

The table lists this clonotype with a few counts. The chain is built from TRBV29-1 and TRBJ1-2; D is undetermined. V gave up 4 bases and J gave up 4 bases, with 22 bases separating them. CDR3 size: 16 residues. CDR1 is SQVTM, CDR2 ANQGSEA, per germline. The CDR3 sequence is CSVGPTEGMKSYGYTF. The CDR3, as DNA: TGCAGCGTTGGCCCGACGGAAGGGATGAAAAGCTATGGCTACACCTTC.

The chain links TRBV4-3 to TRBJ2-1; the D is unclear. The V end lost 3 bases, the J end lost 2 bases, and 8 bases lay between the germline ends. This CDR3 region has 14 residues. CDR1 is LGHNA, CDR2 YSLEER, per germline. The CDR3 DNA follows: TGCGCCAGCAGCCAGTTAACGGCCTACAATGAGCAGTTCTTC. Translation: CASSQLTAYNEQFF.